This is a list of T cell receptor beta chains from one sample in a study of blood T cells in healthy people across ages. A single record per CDR3 protein comes from TCRdb applying MiXCR to the 5' RACE reads. The table has about 690,000 distinct CDR3 sequences, 35% to 50% seen once; the top ten hold about 32%. The sequenced material came from blood. Receptor source: an elderly man in good health. Each CDR3 is given with its conserved first and last residue. The order of the fields is clone size, D gene, J gene, V gene, CDR3 DNA, CDR3 protein. The D gene is left open where the match is weak. A row's size may be missing; if present it is once, few, many or a size class.

abundance: -
d_gene: TRBD2
j_gene: TRBJ2-3
v_gene: TRBV4-3
CDR3nt: TGCGCCAGCAGCCAAGGCTCGCTAGCGGGACCAGATACGCAGTATTTT
CDR3aa: CASSQGSLAGPDTQYF

abundance: many
d_gene: TRBD2
j_gene: TRBJ2-3
v_gene: TRBV14
CDR3nt: TGTGCCAGCAGCCAGGGACTAGGGAGCACAGATACGCAGTATTTT
CDR3aa: CASSQGLGSTDTQYF

abundance: -
d_gene: -
j_gene: TRBJ2-7
v_gene: TRBV11-2
CDR3nt: TGTGCCAGCAGCTTAGCGTACAGCGACTTACAACCCTACGAGCAGTACTTC
CDR3aa: CASSLAYSDLQPYEQYF

abundance: -
d_gene: -
j_gene: TRBJ2-7
v_gene: TRBV7-7
CDR3nt: TGTGCCAGCAGCTTACAGGCAGGGCTCTACGAGCAGTACTTC
CDR3aa: CASSLQAGLYEQYF

abundance: -
d_gene: -
j_gene: TRBJ1-4
v_gene: TRBV5-1
CDR3nt: TGCGCCAGCAGCTTGGCTCCGGGGGAGGTTCGCGAAAAACTGTTTTTT
CDR3aa: CASSLAPGEVREKLFF

abundance: -
d_gene: -
j_gene: TRBJ1-2
v_gene: TRBV12-3/TRBV12-4
CDR3nt: TGTGCCAGCAGTTCCCTGGGTCAGGCAGACGCCTATGGCTACACCTTC
CDR3aa: CASSSLGQADAYGYTF

abundance: few
d_gene: -
j_gene: TRBJ2-7
v_gene: TRBV20-1
CDR3nt: TGCAGTGCTAGAGATAACCTAATAGCGGACATTCCCCTCTACGAGCAGTACTTC
CDR3aa: CSARDNLIADIPLYEQYF

abundance: -
d_gene: -
j_gene: TRBJ2-7
v_gene: TRBV6-2/TRBV6-3
CDR3nt: TGTGCCAGCAGTTGGGGTGGACACCATTTAAGTGCCTACGAGCAGTACTTC
CDR3aa: CASSWGGHHLSAYEQYF

abundance: -
d_gene: -
j_gene: TRBJ2-5
v_gene: TRBV14
CDR3nt: TGTGCCAGCAGCCAAGAAGGCCTAGCGAGGGAGACCCAGTACTTC
CDR3aa: CASSQEGLARETQYF

abundance: -
d_gene: TRBD1
j_gene: TRBJ1-3
v_gene: TRBV9
CDR3nt: TGTGCCAGCAGCAACCCGGGACAGCATTTCTCTGGAAACACCATATATTTT
CDR3aa: CASSNPGQHFSGNTIYF

abundance: -
d_gene: -
j_gene: TRBJ2-5
v_gene: TRBV6-2/TRBV6-3
CDR3nt: TGTGCCAACACCCGACAGGGACTCGGGACCCAGTACTTC
CDR3aa: CANTRQGLGTQYF

abundance: -
d_gene: -
j_gene: TRBJ2-2
v_gene: TRBV7-2
CDR3nt: TGTGCCAGCAGCTTTGACCCCACGATAACCGGGGAGCTGTTTTTT
CDR3aa: CASSFDPTITGELFF

abundance: few
d_gene: TRBD1
j_gene: TRBJ2-1
v_gene: TRBV5-6
CDR3nt: TGTGCCAGCAGCTTGGGTGGGACAGGGGAGATCAATGAGCAGTTCTTC
CDR3aa: CASSLGGTGEINEQFF